In its sample, the clone carrying this TCR beta chain was seen a few times. The source of the sample is a study of molecular identifiers for immune sequencing clone quantification. Construction of naive CD8 libraries employed roughly 18,000 to 1,000,000 sorted cells together with 10%, 30% or 50% RNA. Germline V CDR1 and CDR2: ENHRY, SYGVKD. The CDR3 length is 14 residues. V lost 3 bases to trimming and J lost 7 bases, with 10 bases between them. TCRdb independently ran MiXCR on the PCR reads; one entry per CDR3 protein. The data show about 86,000 distinct CDR3 sequences, 20% to 25% seen once. The sequenced material came from naive CD8+ T cells from blood, with Jurkat cell RNA spiked in. The subset: FACS-sorted CD8+CD4-CCR7+CD45RA+ naive T cells. This sequence originates from a human donor in good health. Some libraries in this study had Jurkat cell RNA spiked in. This chain connects TRBV10-3 to TRBJ1-6; D gene uncertain. The CDR3 region is CAISDPAENSPLHF. The CDR3 DNA follows: TGTGCCATCAGTGATCCGGCGGAAAATTCACCCCTCCACTTT.